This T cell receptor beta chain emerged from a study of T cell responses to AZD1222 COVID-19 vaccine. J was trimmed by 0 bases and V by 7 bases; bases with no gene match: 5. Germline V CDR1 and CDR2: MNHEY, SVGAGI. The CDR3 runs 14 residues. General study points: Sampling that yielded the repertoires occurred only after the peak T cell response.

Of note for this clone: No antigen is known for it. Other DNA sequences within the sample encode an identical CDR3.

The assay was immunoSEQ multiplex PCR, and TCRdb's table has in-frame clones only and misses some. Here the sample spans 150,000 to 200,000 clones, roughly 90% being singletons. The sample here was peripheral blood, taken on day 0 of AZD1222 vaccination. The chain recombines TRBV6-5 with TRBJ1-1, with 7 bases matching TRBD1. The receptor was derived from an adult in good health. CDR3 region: CASIRDRVNTEAFF. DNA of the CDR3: TGTGCCAGCATAAGGGACAGAGTGAACACTGAAGCTTTCTTT.